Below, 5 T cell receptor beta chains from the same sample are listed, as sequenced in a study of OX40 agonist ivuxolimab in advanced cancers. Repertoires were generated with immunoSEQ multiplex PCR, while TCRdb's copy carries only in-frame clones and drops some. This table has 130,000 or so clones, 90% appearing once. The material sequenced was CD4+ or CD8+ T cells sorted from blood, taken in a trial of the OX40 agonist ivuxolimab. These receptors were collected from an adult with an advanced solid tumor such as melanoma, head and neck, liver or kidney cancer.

CDR3 loop: CASSATYGYTF. CDR3 DNA sequence: TGTGCCAGCAGCGCGACCTATGGCTACACCTTC. The chain links TRBV5-4 to TRBJ1-2; no firm D call. The CDR3 extends over 11 amino acids. The V gene lost 4 bases and the J gene lost 4 bases, with 5 bases spanning the gap. Germline V gives CDR1 SGHNT, CDR2 YYREEE (reference sequence).

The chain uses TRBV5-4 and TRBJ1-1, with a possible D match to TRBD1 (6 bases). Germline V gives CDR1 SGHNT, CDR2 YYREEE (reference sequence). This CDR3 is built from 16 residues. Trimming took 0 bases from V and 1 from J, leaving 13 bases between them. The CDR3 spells CASSLGGRGANTEAFF. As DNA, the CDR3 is TGTGCCAGCAGCTTGGGTGGCAGGGGTGCGAACACTGAAGCTTTCTTT.

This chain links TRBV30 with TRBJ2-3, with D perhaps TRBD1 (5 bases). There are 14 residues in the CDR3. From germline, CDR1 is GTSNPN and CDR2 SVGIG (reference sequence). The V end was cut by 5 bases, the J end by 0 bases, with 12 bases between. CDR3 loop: CAWSGHASTDTQYF. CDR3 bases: TGTGCCTGGTCCGGACACGCAAGCACAGATACGCAGTATTTT.

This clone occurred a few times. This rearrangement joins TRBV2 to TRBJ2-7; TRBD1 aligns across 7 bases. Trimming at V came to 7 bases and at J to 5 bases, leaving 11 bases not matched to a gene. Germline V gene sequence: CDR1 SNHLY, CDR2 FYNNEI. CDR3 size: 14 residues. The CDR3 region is CASTVTGSGHEQYF. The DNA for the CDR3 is TGTGCCAGCACCGTGACAGGGTCTGGTCACGAGCAGTACTTC.

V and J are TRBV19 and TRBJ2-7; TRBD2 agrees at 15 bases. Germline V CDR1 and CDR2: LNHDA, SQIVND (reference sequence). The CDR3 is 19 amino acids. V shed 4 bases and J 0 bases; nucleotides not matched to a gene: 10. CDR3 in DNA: TGTGCCAGTAGTACCGCCGGGACTAGCGGGAGGCCGAGCTCCTACGAGCAGTACTTC. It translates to CASSTAGTSGRPSSYEQYF. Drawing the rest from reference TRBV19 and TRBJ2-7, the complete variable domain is DGGITQSPKYLFRKEGQNVTLSCEQNLNHDAMYWYRQDPGQGLRLIYYSQIVNDFQKGDIAEGYSVSREKKESFPLTVTSAQKNPTAFYLCASSTAGTSGRPSSYEQYFGPGTRLTVT.